This TCR beta chain was sequenced in a study of shared clonotypes between healthy human individuals. Overall study findings and caveats: The sharing of 4.5% to 5.5% of naive CD4 clonotypes was seen across a few donors. Generally, naive subsets (rather than memory subsets) showed larger estimated richness.

V was pared by 0 bases and J by 5 bases, with 9 bases between. The CDR3 sequence is 13 residues long. The germline V gene encodes CDR1 SGDLS and CDR2 YYNGEE. Across several immunoSEQ plates, the genomic DNA of each subset was split evenly. TCRdb's table, derived via immunoSEQ multiplex PCR, lists solely in-frame clones and lacks some. The sample has some 2.1 million clones, roughly 94% seen once. Notes on this clone: Its antigen is not known.

Donors comprised only Caucasian adults living in Nashville, Tennessee. This clonotype originated in a man younger than 35 in good health. The chain links TRBV9 to TRBJ2-7; the D is unclear. The specimen sequenced was naive CD4+ T cells sorted from blood. The subset was: CD45RA+ positively selected. CDR3 nucleotide sequence: TGTGCCAGCAGCGTAGGGTGGCGCGACGAGCAGTACTTC. Encoded protein: CASSVGWRDEQYF.